The 8 T cell receptor beta chains in this list originate from one sample, sequenced in a study of radiation and T cells in renal cell carcinoma. The treatment here: 15 Gy SBRT to primary tumor, nephrectomy 4 weeks later. Generated by immunoSEQ multiplex PCR, the TCRdb table keeps only in-frame clones and is missing some. The table shows around 13,000 clones, with roughly a third occurring only once. Here the sequenced sample was tumor tissue, taken from a patient whose treatment included radiotherapy and nephrectomy. The receptors were sampled from a man aged 55-75 years with renal cell carcinoma.

This chain links TRBV7-2 with TRBJ2-3; 8 bases match TRBD1. Germline CDR1 and CDR2: SGHTA and FQGNSA. The CDR3 has 14 residues. J was trimmed by 2 bases and V by 4 bases; bases with no gene match: 2. In DNA, the CDR3 is TGTGCCAGCAGCTCGGGACAGGCCACAGATACGCAGTATTTT. Encoded protein: CASSSGQATDTQYF. Based on the CDR3 plus reference TRBV7-2 and TRBJ2-3, the full variable domain is GAGVSQSPSNKVTEKGKDVELRCDPISGHTALYWYRQSLGQGLEFLIYFQGNSAPDKSGLPSDRFSAERTGGSVSTLTIQRTQQEDSAVYLCASSSGQATDTQYFGPGTRLTVL.

This clone was seen ten or more times. This chain connects TRBV5-6 to TRBJ2-2; 8 nucleotides align to TRBD1. J was trimmed by 5 bases and V by 0 bases; bases with no gene match: 0. CDR1 SGHDT and CDR2 YYEEEE come from the germline V gene. CDR3 length equals 14 residues. The CDR3 bases are TGTGCCAGCAGCTTGGACAGGGGGACCGGGGAGCTGTTTTTT. It yields the protein CASSLDRGTGELFF.

This clone was detected once. The genes are TRBV6-6 and TRBJ2-3; D is perhaps TRBD1 or TRBD2 (5 bases each). Germline loops: CDR1 MNHNY, CDR2 SVGAGI (reference sequence). Trimming took off 5 bases at V and 3 bases at J, with 12 bases between the two ends. The CDR3 runs to 14 residues. The CDR3 reads CASSRDHRTDTQYF. As DNA, the CDR3 is TGTGCCAGCAGTCGGGACCATCGGACAGATACGCAGTATTTT.

This clone turned up a few times. The chain carries TRBV5-4 and TRBJ2-5, with D uncertain. With 3 bases removed from V and 3 bases from J, the gap between germline ends came to 18 bases. CDR3 size: 16 residues. CDR1 SGHNT and CDR2 YYREEE come from the germline V gene (reference sequence). The CDR3 protein is CASSSLAQVGEETQYF. In DNA form, the CDR3 reads TGTGCCAGCAGCTCGCTGGCCCAGGTGGGTGAAGAGACCCAGTACTTC.

V usage is TRBV19 and J usage is TRBJ1-5; TRBD1 might be the D (6 bases). Trimming shortened V by 5 bases and J by 5 bases, and 13 bases separated the two germline ends. Germline lookup yields CDR1 LNHDA and CDR2 SQIVND (reference sequence). CDR3 length equals 14 residues. The DNA for the CDR3 is TGTGCCAGTAGTCTCGGGACATTGTATCAGCCCCAGCATTTT. As protein: CASSLGTLYQPQHF.

This clone was observed a few times. The chain carries TRBV19 and TRBJ1-1; D call uncertain. Trimming pared 5 bases from V and 2 bases from J, leaving 9 bases between. CDR1 and CDR2 (germline): LNHDA, SQIVND (reference sequence). The CDR3 spans 13 residues. The CDR3 protein is CASSLTANTEAFF. CDR3 in DNA: TGTGCCAGTAGTCTTACCGCTAACACTGAAGCTTTCTTT.

The genes are TRBV15 and TRBJ1-1; unclear D gene. CDR3 size: 13 residues. V was trimmed by 3 bases and J by 1 base, leaving 6 bases between them. Germline V lookup: CDR1 LNHNV, CDR2 YYDKDF (reference sequence). This chain's CDR3 is CATSSPGNTEAFF. The CDR3 DNA follows: TGTGCCACCAGCAGTCCGGGGAACACTGAAGCTTTCTTT.

This rearrangement joins TRBV5-1 to TRBJ2-6; D is perhaps TRBD1 or TRBD2 (5 bases each). This CDR3 region has 17 residues. Germline CDR1 is SGHRS and CDR2 is YFSETQ. V lost 3 bases and J 0 bases, leaving 13 bases between the germline ends. The CDR3 loop is CASSWGTVDSGANVLTF. As DNA, the CDR3 is TGCGCCAGCAGCTGGGGGACGGTAGACTCTGGGGCCAACGTCCTGACTTTC.